This TCR beta chain was sequenced for a study of blood T cell repertoires in COVID-19. Study-wide background: Some COVID-19 samples were acute and others convalescent; all came from the United States, Italy and Spain. Sample material is recorded as cDNA or gDNA derived from T cells, B-cell-depleted T cells, or PBMCs.

Germline CDR1 is SGHVS and CDR2 is FQNEAQ. CDR3 length: 16 amino acids. V shed 7 bases and J 5 bases; nucleotides not matched to a gene: 16. Sequencing used immunoSEQ multiplex PCR; TCRdb keeps in-frame clones, though not all of them. The table shows 120,000 or so clones, with over 75% occurring only once. Material for sequencing was peripheral blood. This TCR was sampled from a man in his 70s with active or convalescent COVID-19. This chain connects TRBV7-8 to TRBJ1-2, with 7 bases lining up with TRBD1. CDR3 bases: TGTGCCAGCACCACCCTAAGACAGGGAGCTGGGTATGGCTACACCTTC. Translated: CASTTLRQGAGYGYTF. The complete variable domain, with remaining parts taken from reference TRBV7-8 and TRBJ1-2, reads GAGVSQSPRYKVAKRGQDVALRCDPISGHVSLFWYQQALGQGPEFLTYFQNEAQLDKSGLPSDRFFAERPEGSVSTLKIQRTQQEDSAVYLCASTTLRQGAGYGYTFGSGTRLTVV.